Detailed here is one T cell receptor (beta chain). Produced via immunoSEQ multiplex PCR; TCRdb's table is partial and in-frame only. Here the sample spans 120,000 or so clones, around four fifths being singletons. The sample comes from a study of blood T cell repertoires in COVID-19. The CDR3 length is 13 residues. With 6 bases removed from V and 5 bases from J, the gap between germline ends came to 13 bases. The chain joins TRBV12-3 or TRBV12-4 to TRBJ2-5; weak D call: TRBD2 (6 bases). The sample taken for sequencing was peripheral blood. The clonotype comes from a human donor in a cohort sampled during active COVID-19. The CDR3 coding sequence is TGTGCCAGCAGGGTTGCCGCGGGGGAGACCCAGTACTTC. Encoded protein: CASRVAAGETQYF.